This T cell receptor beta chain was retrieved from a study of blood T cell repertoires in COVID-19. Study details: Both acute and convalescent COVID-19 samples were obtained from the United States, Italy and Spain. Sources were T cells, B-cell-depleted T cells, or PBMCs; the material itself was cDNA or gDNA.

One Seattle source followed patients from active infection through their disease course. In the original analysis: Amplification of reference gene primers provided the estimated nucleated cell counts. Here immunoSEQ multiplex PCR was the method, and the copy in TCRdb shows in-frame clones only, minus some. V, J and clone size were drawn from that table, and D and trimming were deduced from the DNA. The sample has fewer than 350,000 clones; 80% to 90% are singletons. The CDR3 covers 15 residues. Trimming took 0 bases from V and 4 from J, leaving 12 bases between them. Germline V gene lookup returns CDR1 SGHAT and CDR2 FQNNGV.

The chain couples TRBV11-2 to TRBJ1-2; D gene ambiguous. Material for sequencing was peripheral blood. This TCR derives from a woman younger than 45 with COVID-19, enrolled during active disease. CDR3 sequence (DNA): TGTGCCAGCAGCTTAGATGTGTCCGGGTTCTATGGCTACACCTTC. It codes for CASSLDVSGFYGYTF.